Given below is one TCR beta chain in context. The data belong to a study of control samples from healthy donors and cancer patients. The protocol was immunoSEQ multiplex PCR, while the TCRdb copy is restricted to in-frame clones and leaves out a portion. The sample includes some 100,000 clones, around three quarters of them seen just once. This CDR3 comprises 15 residues. Deletions cut 5 bases from V and 6 bases from J, with 19 bases between. Germline loops: CDR1 MNHEY, CDR2 SVGAGI. The sequence derives from a woman in her thirties in good health. The chain links TRBV6-5 to TRBJ2-5, with a tentative D call TRBD2 (6 bases). The sequenced sample consisted of blood. In DNA form, the CDR3 reads TGTGCCAGCAGTAAGACCCCGGGGGTTCAGCAGACCCAGTACTTC. This sequence encodes CASSKTPGVQQTQYF.